Listed below are T cell receptor beta chains from one sample, sequenced in a study of cytotoxic CD8 clonotypes in ibrutinib-treated CLL. Clones were read by immunoSEQ multiplex PCR, and TCRdb kept only the in-frame ones, dropping some. The sample has about 200,000 clones, about four fifths seen once. Specimen: PBMCs, collected after 12 months of ibrutinib treatment. These receptors all come from a human donor with chronic lymphocytic leukemia. CDR3s include the opening cysteine and the closing phenylalanine or tryptophan. A D gene is named only where the DNA matches it firmly. Rows may omit the clone size; those that give it use once, few, many or a size class.

V: TRBV10-3; D: -; size: -; J: TRBJ2-1; CDR3: CAISAPRSPWDNEQFF; DNA: TGTGCCATCAGTGCACCTCGGTCCCCATGGGACAATGAGCAGTTCTTC
V: TRBV4-1; D: TRBD2; size: -; J: TRBJ2-1; CDR3: CASSQEGAGGTYNEQFF; DNA: TGCGCCAGCAGCCAAGAAGGGGCGGGGGGGACATACAATGAGCAGTTCTTC
V: TRBV9; D: -; size: -; J: TRBJ2-7; CDR3: CASSVRVSGYEQYF; DNA: TGTGCCAGCAGCGTCAGGGTGAGTGGCTACGAGCAGTACTTC
V: TRBV5-1; D: -; size: -; J: TRBJ1-2; CDR3: CASSPTLSTVYYGYTF; DNA: TGCGCCAGCAGCCCTACCCTCTCGACAGTATACTATGGCTACACCTTC
V: TRBV10-2; D: TRBD2; size: -; J: TRBJ2-3; CDR3: CAIQPTSGPDTQYF; DNA: TGCGCCATACAACCGACTAGCGGGCCAGATACGCAGTATTTT
V: TRBV5-4; D: TRBD1; size: -; J: TRBJ1-5; CDR3: CASSYGTGLSNQPQHF; DNA: TGTGCCAGCAGCTATGGGACAGGGCTCAGCAATCAGCCCCAGCATTTT
V: TRBV19; D: TRBD1; size: -; J: TRBJ1-2; CDR3: CASRAGGAGYTF; DNA: TGTGCCAGTAGAGCAGGGGGCGCCGGCTACACCTTC
V: TRBV28; D: TRBD1; size: -; J: TRBJ2-7; CDR3: CASSSGGGYEQYF; DNA: TGTGCCAGCAGCTCAGGGGGCGGCTACGAGCAGTACTTC
V: TRBV2; D: -; size: -; J: TRBJ2-3; CDR3: CASRTSTDTQYF; DNA: TGTGCCAGCAGGACTAGCACAGATACGCAGTATTTT
V: TRBV28; D: TRBD2; size: -; J: TRBJ2-1; CDR3: CASRDPGLAFYNEQFF; DNA: TGTGCCAGCAGGGATCCCGGACTAGCGTTCTACAATGAGCAGTTCTTC
V: TRBV5-1; D: -; size: -; J: TRBJ1-1; CDR3: CASSLVSVNTEAFF; DNA: TGCGCCAGCAGCTTGGTGTCGGTGAACACTGAAGCTTTCTTT
V: TRBV19; D: TRBD1; size: -; J: TRBJ1-5; CDR3: CASSARQGSNQPQHF; DNA: TGTGCCAGTAGTGCCCGACAGGGTAGCAATCAGCCCCAGCATTTT
V: TRBV13; D: -; size: -; J: TRBJ1-5; CDR3: CASSLSGGRLNNQPQHF; DNA: TGTGCCAGCAGCTTATCCGGGGGGCGCTTAAACAATCAGCCCCAGCATTTT
V: TRBV18; D: -; size: -; J: TRBJ1-4; CDR3: CASSPWLGEKLFF; DNA: TGTGCCAGCTCACCGTGGCTGGGTGAAAAACTGTTTTTT
V: TRBV15; D: -; size: -; J: TRBJ1-5; CDR3: CATSREEIFQGNQPQHF; DNA: TGTGCCACCAGCAGAGAGGAAATATTCCAGGGAAATCAGCCCCAGCATTTT
V: TRBV30; D: TRBD1; size: -; J: TRBJ2-3; CDR3: CAWSVPGQGRTQYF; DNA: TGTGCCTGGAGTGTCCCGGGACAGGGAAGGACGCAGTATTTT
V: TRBV2; D: TRBD1; size: once; J: TRBJ1-5; CDR3: CASSDTGGRQPQHF; DNA: TGTGCCAGCAGTGATACAGGGGGTAGGCAGCCCCAGCATTTT
V: TRBV7-9; D: -; size: -; J: TRBJ2-1; CDR3: CASSLEAEQFF; DNA: TGTGCCAGCAGCTTAGAGGCTGAGCAGTTCTTC
V: TRBV10-3; D: -; size: -; J: TRBJ2-3; CDR3: CAIKASSGELANTQYF; DNA: TGTGCCATCAAAGCCAGCTCCGGGGAGTTGGCCAATACGCAGTATTTT
V: TRBV6-1; D: TRBD1; size: -; J: TRBJ2-7; CDR3: CASTPGQEYSEQYF; DNA: TGTGCCAGCACCCCGGGACAGGAGTATAGCGAGCAGTACTTC
V: TRBV7-2; D: -; size: -; J: TRBJ2-7; CDR3: CASSRQEGYEQYF; DNA: TGTGCCAGCAGCCGACAGGAGGGCTACGAGCAGTACTTC
V: TRBV4-1; D: TRBD2; size: once; J: TRBJ2-3; CDR3: CASSQMDSGGWDTQYF; DNA: TGCGCCAGCAGCCAGATGGACAGCGGGGGGTGGGATACGCAGTATTTT
V: TRBV5-1; D: -; size: -; J: TRBJ2-2; CDR3: CASSLALTENTGELFF; DNA: TGCGCCAGCAGCTTGGCCCTTACAGAGAACACCGGGGAGCTGTTTTTT
V: TRBV5-8; D: -; size: few; J: TRBJ1-2; CDR3: CASSLVAGQSYGYTF; DNA: TGTGCCAGCAGCTTGGTGGCAGGGCAGAGCTATGGCTACACCTTC
V: TRBV6-6; D: -; size: -; J: TRBJ1-6; CDR3: CASSPATYNSPLHF; DNA: TGTGCCAGCAGTCCCGCGACTTATAATTCACCCCTCCACTTT
V: TRBV19; D: TRBD1; size: once; J: TRBJ2-7; CDR3: CASTPGTGTYEQYF; DNA: TGTGCCAGTACCCCCGGGACAGGGACCTACGAGCAGTACTTC
V: TRBV15; D: TRBD2; size: -; J: TRBJ2-7; CDR3: CATSRGSGSGSYEQYF; DNA: TGTGCCACCAGCAGAGGTAGCGGGAGTGGGTCCTACGAGCAGTACTTC
V: TRBV6-1; D: -; size: -; J: TRBJ1-2; CDR3: CASSWARRGHYGYTF; DNA: TGTGCCAGCAGCTGGGCTAGGAGGGGCCACTATGGCTACACCTTC
V: TRBV5-8; D: -; size: -; J: TRBJ1-2; CDR3: CASSFTGSSYGYTF; DNA: TGTGCCAGCAGCTTCACAGGGTCTAGCTATGGCTACACCTTC
V: TRBV6-1; D: -; size: -; J: TRBJ1-6; CDR3: CASSVQGEFSPLHF; DNA: TGTGCCAGCAGTGTACAGGGAGAGTTCTCACCCCTCCACTTT
V: TRBV5-1; D: TRBD2; size: -; J: TRBJ2-7; CDR3: CASSLDPGGSYEQYF; DNA: TGCGCCAGCAGCTTGGACCCGGGAGGTTCCTACGAGCAGTACTTC
V: TRBV4-1; D: -; size: -; J: TRBJ2-7; CDR3: CASSQVSGLSYEQYF; DNA: TGCGCCAGCAGCCAAGTGTCGGGGCTTTCCTACGAGCAGTACTTC
V: TRBV11-2; D: TRBD1; size: -; J: TRBJ2-3; CDR3: CASSSRTGGDF; DNA: TGTGCCAGCAGCTCACGGACAGGGGGAGATTTT
V: TRBV19; D: -; size: -; J: TRBJ1-5; CDR3: CASSTGTVNQPQHF; DNA: TGTGCCAGTAGTACAGGGACGGTGAATCAGCCCCAGCATTTT
V: TRBV18; D: -; size: -; J: TRBJ1-1; CDR3: CASSPPVASSEAFF; DNA: TGTGCCAGCTCACCACCGGTCGCGAGTAGTGAAGCTTTCTTT
V: TRBV5-4; D: -; size: few; J: TRBJ1-2; CDR3: CASSFQNLYGYTF; DNA: TGTGCCAGCAGCTTTCAGAACCTTTATGGCTACACCTTC
V: TRBV4-1; D: -; size: -; J: TRBJ2-3; CDR3: CASSQDRGGLYTQYF; DNA: TGCGCCAGCAGCCAAGATAGGGGGGGTTTGTATACGCAGTATTTT
V: TRBV6-1; D: -; size: -; J: TRBJ2-4; CDR3: CASSERAAPNIQYF; DNA: TGTGCCAGCAGTGAACGGGCAGCGCCAAACATTCAGTACTTC
V: TRBV28; D: -; size: -; J: TRBJ2-3; CDR3: CAAQDSTKGDTQYF; DNA: TGTGCCGCCCAGGACTCCACTAAGGGGGATACGCAGTATTTT
V: TRBV19; D: -; size: -; J: TRBJ1-5; CDR3: CASSIGGPNQPQHF; DNA: TGTGCCAGTAGTATAGGGGGACCAAATCAGCCCCAGCATTTT
V: TRBV5-1; D: TRBD2; size: -; J: TRBJ2-7; CDR3: CASSLATRNTGGEQYF; DNA: TGCGCCAGCAGCTTGGCCACTAGGAATACGGGGGGCGAGCAGTACTTC